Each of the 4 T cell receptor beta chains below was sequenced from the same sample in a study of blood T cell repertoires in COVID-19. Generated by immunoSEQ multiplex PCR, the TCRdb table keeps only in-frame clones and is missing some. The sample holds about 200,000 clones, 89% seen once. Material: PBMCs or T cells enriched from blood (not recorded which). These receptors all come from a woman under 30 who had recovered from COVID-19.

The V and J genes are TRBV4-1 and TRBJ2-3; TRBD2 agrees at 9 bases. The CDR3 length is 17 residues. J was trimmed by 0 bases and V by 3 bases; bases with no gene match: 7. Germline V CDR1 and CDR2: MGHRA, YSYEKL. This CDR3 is CASSHGLARPSTDTQYF. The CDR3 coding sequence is TGCGCCAGCAGCCACGGACTAGCGCGCCCTAGCACAGATACGCAGTATTTT.

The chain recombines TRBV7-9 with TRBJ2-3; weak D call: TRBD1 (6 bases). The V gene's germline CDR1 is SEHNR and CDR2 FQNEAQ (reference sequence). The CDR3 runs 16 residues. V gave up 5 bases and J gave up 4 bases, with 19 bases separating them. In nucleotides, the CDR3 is TGTGCCAGCAGCCCCCGACAGGATATCGGCCCAGATACGCAGTATTTT. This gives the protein CASSPRQDIGPDTQYF.

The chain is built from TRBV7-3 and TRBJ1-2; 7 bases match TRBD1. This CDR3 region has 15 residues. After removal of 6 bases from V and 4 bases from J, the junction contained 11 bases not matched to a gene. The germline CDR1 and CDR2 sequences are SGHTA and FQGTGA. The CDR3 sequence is CASRVITGALYGYTF. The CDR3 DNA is TGTGCCAGCAGGGTAATCACAGGGGCCCTCTATGGCTACACCTTC.

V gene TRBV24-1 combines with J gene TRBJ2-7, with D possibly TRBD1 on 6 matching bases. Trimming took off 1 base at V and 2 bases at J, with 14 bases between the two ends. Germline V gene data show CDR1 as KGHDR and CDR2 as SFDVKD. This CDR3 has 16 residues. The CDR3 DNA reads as TGTGCCACCAGTGATTTCGGTAGAAAGGGGGCCTACGAGCAGTACTTC. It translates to CATSDFGRKGAYEQYF.